The T cell receptor beta chain under discussion was sequenced for a study of blood T cell repertoires in COVID-19. Study information: The samples span acute and convalescent COVID-19 from the United States, Italy and Spain. T cells, B-cell-depleted T cells, or PBMCs provided the cDNA or gDNA that served as material.

Sequenced by immunoSEQ multiplex PCR; TCRdb stores in-frame clones only, minus some. The data hold under 200,000 clones, with 86% observed a single time. The germline CDR1 and CDR2 sequences are MNHNS and SASEGT. After removal of 3 bases from V and 0 bases from J, the junction contained 7 bases not matched to a gene. There are 16 residues in the CDR3. The sequence derives from a woman in her 70s with acute or convalescent COVID-19. Source material: peripheral blood. The rearrangement links TRBV6-1 to TRBJ1-2, with TRBD1 matching 7 bases. CDR3: CASSDSRTGSNYGYTF. The CDR3 DNA follows: TGTGCCAGCAGTGATTCGCGGACAGGATCTAACTATGGCTACACCTTC.